Detailed here is one T cell receptor beta chain. The antigen remains undetermined. The sample is drawn from a study of Ad26.COV2.S vaccination and SARS-CoV-2 variants. Study-level background: Ad26.COV2.S was injected intramuscularly once or twice, 56 days apart. Study conclusions and caveats: It was found that vaccine and placebo recipients had similar non-spike TCR breadth. Spike-specific CD8+ and CD4+ T cell responses reportedly showed substantial breadth after vaccination.

Treatment: over 15 received Ad26.COV2.S at low or high dose, single or two shots; about 5 received placebo; per-sample allocation not given. Material that was analyzed had been drawn on day 63 after the first vaccine or placebo injection. The vaccine antigen was prefusion-stabilized Wuhan SARS-CoV-2 spike. The method was immunoSEQ multiplex PCR; TCRdb's version includes in-frame clones alone and lacks a portion of them. Among hundreds of thousands of clones listed, about nine tenths were seen once. This TCR was sampled from a person between 18 and 65 years old who received the Ad26.COV2.S COVID-19 vaccine or a placebo. The sequenced sample was peripheral blood, obtained in a trial of Ad26.COV2.S vaccine versus placebo.

CDR3 nucleotides: TGTGCCAGCAGACAGAGGGGATCATCCTCTGGAAACACCATATATTTT. This sequence encodes CASRQRGSSSGNTIYF. V and J are TRBV6-6 and TRBJ1-3; weak D call: TRBD1 (5 bases). The ends were cut back, 6 bases at V and 0 bases at J, with 15 bases in the middle. This CDR3 is built from 16 residues. In germline, CDR1 is MNHNY, CDR2 SVGAGI (reference sequence).